The 12 T cell receptor beta chains reported below all come from one sample, sequenced in a study of a mutant IDH1 vaccine in newly diagnosed glioma. Time point here: week 23, last vaccination. The investigators gave 300 ug of mutant IDH1 20-mer peptide in each vaccine dose, together with topical imiquimod. Their antigens are not known. TCRdb keeps only in-frame clones here, not all; method: immunoSEQ multiplex PCR. The data contain 65,000 or so clones, approximately 81% of them singletons. The sample in question was PBMCs, obtained from a glioma patient whose treatment included an IDH1 peptide vaccine. Receptors were obtained from a man between 25 and 39 years old with glioma.

The V gene is TRBV2, the J gene TRBJ1-6; D ambiguous. The germline V gene encodes CDR1 SNHLY and CDR2 FYNNEI. V was trimmed by 3 bases and J by 0 bases, leaving 9 bases between them. CDR3 length: 16 amino acids. This CDR3 reads CASSELESSYNSPLHF. CDR3 in DNA: TGTGCCAGCAGTGAGCTGGAAAGCTCCTATAATTCACCCCTCCACTTT.

The genes are TRBV10-1 and TRBJ2-5; 7 positions match TRBD1. Matching the DNA end better, TRBJ2-7 makes the J call doubtful. Germline assignment: CDR1 WNHNN and CDR2 SYGVQD (reference sequence). The CDR3 has 13 residues. This CDR3 is CASSRQGSYEQYF. DNA of the CDR3: TGCGCCAGCAGCCGACAGGGATCCTACGAGCAGTACTTC.

The chain combines TRBV6-6 with TRBJ1-1; perhaps TRBD1 as D (5 bases). The V gene's germline CDR1 is MNHNY and CDR2 SVGAGI (reference sequence). The CDR3 has 14 amino acids. V lost 2 bases and J lost 5, with 12 bases in between. The CDR3 DNA reads TGTGCCAGCAGTTACAGGCAGGGAGCAACTGAAGCTTTCTTT. Protein: CASSYRQGATEAFF.

The chain employs TRBV5-1 and TRBJ2-3, with D possibly TRBD2 on 6 matching bases. V was pared by 0 bases and J by 0 bases, with 11 bases between. The CDR3 totals 16 residues. Germline V gene lookup returns CDR1 SGHRS and CDR2 YFSETQ. CDR3 loop: CASSLGGVASTDTQYF. CDR3 sequence (DNA): TGCGCCAGCAGCTTGGGCGGGGTGGCTAGCACAGATACGCAGTATTTT.

This clone was seen once. CDR3 sequence reads: CASSVTGGNTGELFF. The DNA of the CDR3 is TGTGCCAGCAGCGTGACGGGGGGTAACACCGGGGAGCTGTTTTTT. The chain recombines TRBV9 with TRBJ2-2; 7 bases fit TRBD2. This CDR3 has 15 amino acids. CDR1 and CDR2 from the germline V gene are SGDLS and YYNGEE. Losses at the gene ends were 2 bases for V and 2 bases for J; bases not matched to a gene: 3.

The V call is TRBV27, the J call TRBJ2-7, with D unclear. The CDR3 length is 13 residues. Germline CDR1 and CDR2: MNHEY and SMNVEV (reference sequence). V was clipped by 4 bases and J by 2 bases, with 9 bases between them. The CDR3 DNA is TGTGCCAGCAGTTCGTTGGCCACCTACGAGCAGTACTTC. Encoded protein: CASSSLATYEQYF.

The V and J genes are TRBV4-1 and TRBJ1-5; TRBD1 agrees at 10 bases. This CDR3 region has 15 residues. The germline V gene has CDR1 MGHRA and CDR2 YSYEKL. The V segment lost 2 bases and the J segment 4 bases; nucleotides outside the gene matches: 2. This CDR3 is CASSQTGQGNQPQHF. The CDR3 region has the DNA TGCGCCAGCAGCCAAACGGGACAGGGGAATCAGCCCCAGCATTTT.

A few counts support this clone. The V call is TRBV2, the J call TRBJ1-1; 10 bases are a match to TRBD1. The V and J ends lost 4 bases and 6 bases, in that order; junction bases with no gene match: 5. This CDR3 has 14 amino acids. Germline lookup yields CDR1 SNHLY and CDR2 FYNNEI. In DNA, the CDR3 is TGTGCCAGCAGTGGACAGGGGGCATTGGCTGAAGCTTTCTTT. Translating gives CASSGQGALAEAFF.

The chain's CDR3 is CSVEVGTVSYEQYF. The CDR3 nucleotides are TGCAGCGTTGAAGTGGGGACAGTCTCCTACGAGCAGTACTTC. This rearrangement joins TRBV29-1 to TRBJ2-7; 7 nucleotides agree with TRBD1. Germline V gives CDR1 SQVTM, CDR2 ANQGSEA. The CDR3 is 14 residues long. Trimming took 1 base from V and 0 from J; bases not matched to a gene: 3.

The rearrangement uses TRBV19 and TRBJ1-6, with 11 nucleotides matching TRBD1. V gave up 3 bases and J gave up 0 bases; unmatched junction bases: 7. CDR3 length: 19 residues. Germline values: CDR1 LNHDA, CDR2 SQIVND (reference sequence). Written as DNA, the CDR3 is TGTGCCAGTAGTATCTCCGGGACAGGGGGATTCTCCTATAATTCACCCCTCCACTTT. This translates into CASSISGTGGFSYNSPLHF.

The rearrangement joins TRBV6-5 to TRBJ2-7; a possible D gene is TRBD1 (6 bases). V lost 4 bases and J 0 bases, leaving 16 bases between the germline ends. The CDR3 extends over 16 amino acids. Looked up from germline, CDR1 is MNHEY and CDR2 is SVGAGI. CDR3 nucleotide sequence: TGTGCCAGCAGTTGGTACAGGGAAATCCCCTCCTACGAGCAGTACTTC. Amino acids: CASSWYREIPSYEQYF.

The rearrangement joins TRBV5-1 to TRBJ1-3; 7 bases match TRBD1. Germline assignment: CDR1 SGHRS and CDR2 YFSETQ. The J segment lost 0 bases and the V segment lost 4 bases, leaving 4 bases of the junction unmatched. CDR3 size: 15 residues. The CDR3 is CASSGGQSSGNTIYF. In DNA, the CDR3 is TGCGCCAGCAGCGGGGGACAGAGCTCTGGAAACACCATATATTTT.